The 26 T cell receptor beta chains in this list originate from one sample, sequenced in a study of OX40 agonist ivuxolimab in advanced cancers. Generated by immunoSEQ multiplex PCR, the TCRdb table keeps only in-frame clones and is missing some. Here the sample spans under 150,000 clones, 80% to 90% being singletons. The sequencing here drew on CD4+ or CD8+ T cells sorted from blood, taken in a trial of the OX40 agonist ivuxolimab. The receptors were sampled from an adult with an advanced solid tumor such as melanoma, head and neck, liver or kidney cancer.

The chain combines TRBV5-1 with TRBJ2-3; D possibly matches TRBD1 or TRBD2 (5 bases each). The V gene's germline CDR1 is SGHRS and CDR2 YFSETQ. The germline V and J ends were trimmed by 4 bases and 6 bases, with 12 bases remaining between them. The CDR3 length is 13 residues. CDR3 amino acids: CASSGSGTDTQYF. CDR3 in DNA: TGCGCCAGCAGCGGCTCGGGGACCGATACGCAGTATTTT.

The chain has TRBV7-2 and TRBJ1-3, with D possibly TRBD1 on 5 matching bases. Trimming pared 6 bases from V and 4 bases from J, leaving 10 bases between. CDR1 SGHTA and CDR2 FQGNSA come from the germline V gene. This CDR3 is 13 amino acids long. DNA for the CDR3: TGTGCCAGCAGGGCAGGGTCAGGAAACACCATATATTTT. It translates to CASRAGSGNTIYF.

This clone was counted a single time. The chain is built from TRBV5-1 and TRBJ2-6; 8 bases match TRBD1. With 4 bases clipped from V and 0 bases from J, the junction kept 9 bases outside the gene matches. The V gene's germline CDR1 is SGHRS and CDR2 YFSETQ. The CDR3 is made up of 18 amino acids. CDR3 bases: TGCGCCAGCAGCCCGGGGACAGGATTCCTCTCTGGGGCCAACGTCCTGACTTTC. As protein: CASSPGTGFLSGANVLTF.

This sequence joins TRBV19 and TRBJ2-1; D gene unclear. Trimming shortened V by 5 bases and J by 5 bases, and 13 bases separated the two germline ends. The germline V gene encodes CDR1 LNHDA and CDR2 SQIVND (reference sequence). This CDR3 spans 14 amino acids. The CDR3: CASSLNRVHNEQFF. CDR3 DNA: TGTGCCAGTAGTTTGAACCGGGTCCACAATGAGCAGTTCTTC.

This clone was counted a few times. CDR3 loop: CAWDSGTGYEQYF. The CDR3 DNA sequence: TGTGCCTGGGACTCCGGGACAGGCTACGAGCAGTACTTC. The J gene is TRBJ2-7, the V gene TRBV30, with TRBD1 matching over 8 bases. The CDR3 has 13 residues. The germline V gene has CDR1 GTSNPN and CDR2 SVGIG (reference sequence). The ends lost 5 bases at V and 3 bases at J; junction bases unmatched: 6.

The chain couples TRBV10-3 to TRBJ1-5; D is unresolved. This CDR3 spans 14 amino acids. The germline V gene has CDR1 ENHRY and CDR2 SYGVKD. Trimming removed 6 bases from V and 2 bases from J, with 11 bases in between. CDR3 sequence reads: CAISDLAGNQPQHF. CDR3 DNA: TGTGCCATCAGCGACCTTGCCGGCAATCAGCCCCAGCATTTT.

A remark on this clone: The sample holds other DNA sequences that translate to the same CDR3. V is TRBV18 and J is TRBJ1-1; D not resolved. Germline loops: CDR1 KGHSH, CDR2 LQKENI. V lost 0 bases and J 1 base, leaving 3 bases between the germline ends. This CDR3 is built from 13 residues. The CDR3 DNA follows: TGTGCCAGCTCACCACCGGGGAACACTGAAGCTTTCTTT. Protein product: CASSPPGNTEAFF.

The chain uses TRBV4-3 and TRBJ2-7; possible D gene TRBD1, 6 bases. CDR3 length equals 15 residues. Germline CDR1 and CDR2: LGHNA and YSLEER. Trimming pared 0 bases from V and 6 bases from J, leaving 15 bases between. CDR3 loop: CASSQEARDIFEQYF. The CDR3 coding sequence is TGCGCCAGCAGCCAAGAGGCACGGGACATCTTCGAGCAGTACTTC.

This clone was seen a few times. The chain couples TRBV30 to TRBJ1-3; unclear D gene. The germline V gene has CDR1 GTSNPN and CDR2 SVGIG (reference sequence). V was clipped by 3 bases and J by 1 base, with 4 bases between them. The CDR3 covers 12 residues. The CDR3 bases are TGTGCCTGGAGGGAGTCTGGAAACACCATATATTTT. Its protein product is CAWRESGNTIYF. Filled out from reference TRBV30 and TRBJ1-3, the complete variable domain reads SQTIHQWPATLVQPVGSPLSLECTVEGTSNPNLYWYRQAAGRGLQLLFYSVGIGQISSEVPQNLSASRPQDRQFILSSKKLLLSDSGFYLCAWRESGNTIYFGEGSWLTVV.

CDR3 protein: CASSLEGQQPQHF. The CDR3 DNA sequence: TGTGCCAGCAGCTTAGAAGGGCAACAGCCCCAGCATTTT. The gene calls are TRBV7-2 and TRBJ1-5; no reliable D call. This CDR3 is 13 amino acids long. V shed 1 base and J shed 7 bases, with 8 bases lying between them. Germline V CDR1 and CDR2: SGHTA, FQGNSA.

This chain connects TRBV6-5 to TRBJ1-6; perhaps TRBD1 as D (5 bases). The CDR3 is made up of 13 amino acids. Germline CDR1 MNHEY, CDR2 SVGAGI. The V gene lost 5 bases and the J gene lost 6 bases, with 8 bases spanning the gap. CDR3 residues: CASSRTTNSPLHF. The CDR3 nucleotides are TGTGCCAGCAGTCGGACAACTAATTCACCCCTCCACTTT.

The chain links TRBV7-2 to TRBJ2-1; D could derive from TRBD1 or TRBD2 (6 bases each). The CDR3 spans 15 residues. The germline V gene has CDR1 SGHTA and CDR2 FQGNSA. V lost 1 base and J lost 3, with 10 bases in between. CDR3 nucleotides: TGTGCCAGCAGCTTAGGGGGGGCCCGCTACAATGAGCAGTTCTTC. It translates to CASSLGGARYNEQFF.

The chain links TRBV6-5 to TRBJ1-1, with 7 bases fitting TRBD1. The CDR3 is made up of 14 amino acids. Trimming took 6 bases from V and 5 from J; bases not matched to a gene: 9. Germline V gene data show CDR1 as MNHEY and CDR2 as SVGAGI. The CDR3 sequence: CASSPDRVRTEAFF. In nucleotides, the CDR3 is TGTGCCAGCAGCCCCGACAGGGTAAGAACTGAAGCTTTCTTT.

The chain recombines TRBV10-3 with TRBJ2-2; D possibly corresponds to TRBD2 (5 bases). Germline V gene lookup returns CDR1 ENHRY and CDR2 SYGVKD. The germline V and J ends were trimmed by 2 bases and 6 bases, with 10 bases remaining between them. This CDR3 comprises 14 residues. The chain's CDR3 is CAISEEGRAGELFF. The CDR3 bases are TGTGCCATCAGTGAGGAGGGAAGGGCCGGGGAGCTGTTTTTT.

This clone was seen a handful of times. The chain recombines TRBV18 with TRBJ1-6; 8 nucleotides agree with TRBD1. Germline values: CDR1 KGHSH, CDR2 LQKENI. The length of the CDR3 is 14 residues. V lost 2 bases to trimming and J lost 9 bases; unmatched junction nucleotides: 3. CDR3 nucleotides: TGTGCCAGCTCACCAGAGACAGGGGTTTCACCCCTCCACTTT. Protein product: CASSPETGVSPLHF.

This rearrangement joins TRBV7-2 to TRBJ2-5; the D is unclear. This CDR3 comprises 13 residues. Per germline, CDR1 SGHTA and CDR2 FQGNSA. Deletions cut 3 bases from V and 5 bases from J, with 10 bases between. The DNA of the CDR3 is TGTGCCAGCAGCTTTAAGCCCCGGGAGACCCAGTACTTC. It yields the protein CASSFKPRETQYF.

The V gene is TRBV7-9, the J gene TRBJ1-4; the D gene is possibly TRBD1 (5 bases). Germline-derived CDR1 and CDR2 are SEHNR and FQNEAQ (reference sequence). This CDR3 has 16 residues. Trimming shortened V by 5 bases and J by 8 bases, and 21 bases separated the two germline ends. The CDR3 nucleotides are TGTGCCAGCAGCCCAAAATCCCTTATGGGGGGAGAAAAACTGTTTTTT. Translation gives CASSPKSLMGGEKLFF.

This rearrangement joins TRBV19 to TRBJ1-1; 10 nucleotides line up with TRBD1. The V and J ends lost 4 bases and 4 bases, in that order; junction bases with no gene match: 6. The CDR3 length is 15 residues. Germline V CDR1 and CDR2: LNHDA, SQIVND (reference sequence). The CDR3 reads CASSTRTGGATEAFF. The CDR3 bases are TGTGCCAGTAGTACACGGACAGGGGGGGCCACTGAAGCTTTCTTT.

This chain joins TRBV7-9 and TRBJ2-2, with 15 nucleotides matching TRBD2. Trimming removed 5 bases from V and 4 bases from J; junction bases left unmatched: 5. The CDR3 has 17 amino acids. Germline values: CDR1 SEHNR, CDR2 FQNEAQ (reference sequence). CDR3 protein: CASSPWTSGGATGELFF. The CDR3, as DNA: TGTGCCAGCAGCCCCTGGACTAGCGGGGGGGCCACCGGGGAGCTGTTTTTT.

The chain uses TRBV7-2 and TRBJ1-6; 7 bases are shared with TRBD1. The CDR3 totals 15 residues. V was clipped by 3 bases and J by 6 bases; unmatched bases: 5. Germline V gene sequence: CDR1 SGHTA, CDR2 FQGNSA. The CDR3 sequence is CASSLRQGSNSPLHF. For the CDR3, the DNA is TGTGCCAGCAGCTTGAGACAGGGTAGTAATTCACCCCTCCACTTT.

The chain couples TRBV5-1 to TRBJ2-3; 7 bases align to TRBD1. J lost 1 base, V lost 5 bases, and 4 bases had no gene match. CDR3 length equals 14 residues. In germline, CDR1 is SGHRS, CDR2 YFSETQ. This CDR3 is CASRLGGGTDTQYF. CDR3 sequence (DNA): TGCGCCAGCAGGCTAGGGGGCGGCACAGATACGCAGTATTTT.

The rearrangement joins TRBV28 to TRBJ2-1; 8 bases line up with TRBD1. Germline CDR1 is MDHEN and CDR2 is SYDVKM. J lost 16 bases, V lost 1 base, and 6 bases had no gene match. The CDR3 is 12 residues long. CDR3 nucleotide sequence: TGTGCCAGCAGTTTATACAGGGGGGACCTTTTCTTC. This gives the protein CASSLYRGDLFF.

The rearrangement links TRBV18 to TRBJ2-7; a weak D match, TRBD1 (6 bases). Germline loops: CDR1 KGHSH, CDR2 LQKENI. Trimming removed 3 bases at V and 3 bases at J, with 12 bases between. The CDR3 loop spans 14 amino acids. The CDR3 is CASSPAQGHYEQYF. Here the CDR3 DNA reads TGTGCCAGCTCACCCGCGCAGGGGCACTACGAGCAGTACTTC.

The CDR3: CASSPSQGAETQYF. CDR3 DNA: TGTGCCAGCTCACCATCACAGGGGGCCGAGACCCAGTACTTC. The chain has TRBV18 and TRBJ2-5, with 9 bases fitting TRBD1. The CDR3 covers 14 residues. After removal of 2 bases from V and 5 bases from J, the junction contained 3 bases not matched to a gene. The germline gives CDR1 KGHSH, CDR2 LQKENI.

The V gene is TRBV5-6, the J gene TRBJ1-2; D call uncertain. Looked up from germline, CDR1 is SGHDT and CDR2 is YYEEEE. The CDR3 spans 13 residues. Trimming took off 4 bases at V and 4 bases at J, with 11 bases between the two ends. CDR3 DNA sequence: TGTGCCAGCAGCCCGGGCGGCGTCTATGGCTACACCTTC. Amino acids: CASSPGGVYGYTF.

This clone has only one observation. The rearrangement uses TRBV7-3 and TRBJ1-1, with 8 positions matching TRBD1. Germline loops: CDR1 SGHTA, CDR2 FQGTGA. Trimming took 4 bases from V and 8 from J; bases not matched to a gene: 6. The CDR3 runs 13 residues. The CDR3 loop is CASSSDRAREAFF. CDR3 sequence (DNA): TGTGCCAGCAGCTCGGACAGGGCCAGAGAAGCTTTCTTT.